One TCR beta chain is described in this entry. The data are from a study of blood T cell repertoires in COVID-19. Study summary: Specimens from acute and convalescent COVID-19 originated in the United States, Italy and Spain. PBMCs, B-cell-depleted T cells, or T cells provided the cDNA or gDNA that made up the material.

In the authors' workflow: Amplification with reference gene primers provided the estimates of nucleated cell counts. Only in-frame clones appear in the TCRdb table, and some are missing; sequencing was by immunoSEQ multiplex PCR. The V and J calls and clone size were taken over from that table, and D and trimming were inferred from the DNA. This sample has approximately 80,000 clones, with 75% to 90% found just once. This CDR3 region has 16 residues. The germline gives CDR1 KGHSH, CDR2 LQKENI. Trimming removed 0 bases from V and 4 bases from J; junction bases left unmatched: 9. This sequence joins TRBV18 and TRBJ2-7; 7 bases match TRBD1. This clonotype was sampled from a human donor in a cohort sampled during active COVID-19. The sequencing input was peripheral blood. The DNA of the CDR3 is TGTGCCAGCTCACCACCGAGGGGGCTGGTCACATACGAGCAGTACTTC. It yields the protein CASSPPRGLVTYEQYF.